This T cell receptor beta chain is from a study of Ad26.COV2.S vaccination and SARS-CoV-2 variants. The J segment lost 5 bases and the V segment lost 8 bases, leaving 4 bases of the junction unmatched. The CDR3 consists of 12 residues. The V gene's germline CDR1 is MDHEN and CDR2 SYDVKM. Treatment noted: some 20 received Ad26.COV2.S at low or high dose, single or two shots; roughly five received placebo; per-sample allocation not given. Collection of samples fell on day 63 after the first vaccine or placebo injection. Profiling relied on immunoSEQ multiplex PCR, and the TCRdb table lists in-frame clones only, not all of them. The sample includes about 400,000 clones, over 75% seen only once; the top ten take about 1.9%.

The specimen comprised peripheral blood, sampled in a trial of Ad26.COV2.S vaccine versus placebo. This chain uses TRBV28 with TRBJ2-7, with 9 bases lining up with TRBD1. The TCR sequence derives from a person aged 18-65 years who received the Ad26.COV2.S COVID-19 vaccine or a placebo. CDR3 coding DNA: TGTGCCAGCTGGGACAGGGTCCACGAGCAGTACTTC. It encodes CASWDRVHEQYF.